This T cell receptor beta chain was identified in a study of blood T cell repertoires in COVID-19. In the study overall: Donors in the United States, Italy and Spain gave samples during acute or convalescent COVID-19.

This CDR3 contains 14 residues. Germline V gives CDR1 LNHNV, CDR2 YYDKDF (reference sequence). Trimming removed 1 base from V and 0 bases from J; junction bases left unmatched: 0. Study processing details: Amplification of reference gene primers provided the estimated nucleated cell counts. Measured with immunoSEQ multiplex PCR; TCRdb has only the in-frame clones, and not every one. V and J calls and clone size are those listed in that table; D and trimming were worked out from the DNA. The table includes 60,000 to 70,000 clones, around 85% detected once. Source material: peripheral blood. This clonotype was obtained from a man between 45 and 60 years old with acute or convalescent COVID-19. The chain joins TRBV15 to TRBJ2-7, with TRBD1 identical over 7 bases. The CDR3 bases are TGTGCCACCAGCAGAGGGGACAGCTCCTACGAGCAGTACTTC. As protein: CATSRGDSSYEQYF. Supplemented by reference TRBV15 and TRBJ2-7, the full variable domain reads DAMVIQNPRYQVTQFGKPVTLSCSQTLNHNVMYWYQQKSSQAPKLLFHYYDKDFNNEADTPDNFQSRRPNTSFCFLDIRSPGLGDTAMYLCATSRGDSSYEQYFGPGTRLTVT.